What follows are 30 T cell receptor beta chains derived from one specimen sequenced in a study of blood T cells in healthy people across ages. The use of a sample-barcoded 5' primer and a J-beta primer mix characterized a second PCR of about 7 to 12 cycles. In TCRdb, the 5' RACE reads were re-called with MiXCR into one record per CDR3 protein. The table shows 1.8 million or so distinct CDR3 sequences, with roughly 43% occurring only once. Specimen: blood. All receptors derive from a human donor in good health.

This clonotype has more than one count but fewer than ten. CDR3 region: CAWKAGGYYGYTF. CDR3 nucleotide sequence: TGTGCCTGGAAGGCGGGGGGTTACTATGGCTACACCTTC. The V call is TRBV30, the J call TRBJ1-2, with D perhaps TRBD1 (5 bases). Germline assignment: CDR1 GTSNPN and CDR2 SVGIG (reference sequence). V was cut by 4 bases and J by 3 bases, with 12 bases left in between. This CDR3 has 13 amino acids.

This chain joins TRBV7-2 and TRBJ2-6, with D perhaps matching TRBD1 (6 bases). Germline V CDR1 and CDR2: SGHTA, FQGNSA. The CDR3 runs 15 residues. V lost 6 bases and J 4 bases, leaving 13 bases between the germline ends. CDR3 amino acids: CASSFLGAGANVLTF. For the CDR3, the DNA is TGTGCCAGCAGTTTTTTGGGGGCCGGGGCCAACGTCCTGACTTTC.

The chain joins TRBV7-2 to TRBJ1-5; TRBD1 is a possible D gene (5 bases). Germline V CDR1 and CDR2: SGHTA, FQGNSA. CDR3 length: 19 residues. V dropped 4 bases and J dropped 2 bases, with 24 bases sitting between them. The CDR3, as DNA: TGTGCCAGCAGCTCGCCCTTTTGGAAGACAGACAAGGGCAATCAGCCCCAGCATTTT. Amino acid sequence: CASSSPFWKTDKGNQPQHF.

This chain joins TRBV7-2 and TRBJ1-2, with 9 bases identical to TRBD1. With V trimmed by 8 bases and J by 5 bases, 9 bases remained unmatched. The CDR3 has 14 residues. Germline V gives CDR1 SGHTA, CDR2 FQGNSA. The CDR3 here is CASHATGGWYGYTF. As DNA, the CDR3 is TGTGCCAGCCATGCTACAGGGGGCTGGTATGGCTACACCTTC. The whole variable domain, remainder taken from reference TRBV7-2 and TRBJ1-2, is GAGVSQSPSNKVTEKGKDVELRCDPISGHTALYWYRQSLGQGLEFLIYFQGNSAPDKSGLPSDRFSAERTGGSVSTLTIQRTQQEDSAVYLCASHATGGWYGYTFGSGTRLTVV.

The chain carries TRBV7-2 and TRBJ2-4, with unresolved D. The germline V and J ends were trimmed by 0 bases and 5 bases, with 8 bases remaining between them. The CDR3 consists of 14 residues. The germline CDR1 and CDR2 sequences are SGHTA and FQGNSA. The CDR3 DNA reads TGTGCCAGCAGCTTAGCGGGTTCGGAAAACATTCAGTACTTC. Translating it yields CASSLAGSENIQYF.

Only a few counts were recorded for this clonotype. The chain employs TRBV20-1 and TRBJ2-3; 15 bases agree with TRBD2. J was trimmed by 3 bases and V by 5 bases; bases with no gene match: 6. Germline lookup yields CDR1 DFQATT and CDR2 SNEGSKA (reference sequence). CDR3 length equals 16 residues. Here the CDR3 DNA reads TGCAGTGCTGGGAGGACTAGCGGGGGGGCGACAGATACGCAGTATTTT. It codes for CSAGRTSGGATDTQYF.

This clonotype was detected only a few times. A clone one base away is much larger, so this may be a read error. The J gene is TRBJ2-2, the V gene TRBV7-2; D possibly corresponds to TRBD2 (6 bases). The CDR3 length is 16 residues. Germline-derived CDR1 and CDR2 are SGHTA and FQGNSA. The CDR3 protein is CASSFLTNPGGGERFF. The CDR3 DNA is TGTGCCAGCAGCTTTTTGACAAACCCTGGAGGCGGGGAGCGGTTTTTT.

This clonotype appeared a single time. This chain links TRBV7-3 with TRBJ2-5, with 9 bases lining up with TRBD1. Germline V CDR1 and CDR2: SGHTA, FQGTGA. The CDR3 length is 15 residues. V lost 5 bases to trimming and J lost 5 bases; unmatched junction nucleotides: 9. CDR3 coding DNA: TGTGCCAGCAGCACACAGGGGGCTGGAGGGGAGACCCAGTACTTC. It specifies CASSTQGAGGETQYF.

The V and J genes are TRBV5-1 and TRBJ2-5, with D possibly matching TRBD1 (5 bases). CDR3 size: 12 residues. V was clipped by 4 bases and J by 11 bases, with 15 bases between them. The germline V gene encodes CDR1 SGHRS and CDR2 YFSETQ. The CDR3 DNA reads TGCGCCAGCAGCCCAGGGTGGCAGGAGCAGTACTTC. Amino acids: CASSPGWQEQYF. Looking up the rest from reference TRBV5-1 and TRBJ2-5 gives the full variable domain: KAGVTQTPRYLIKTRGQQVTLSCSPISGHRSVSWYQQTPGQGLQFLFEYFSETQRNKGNFPGRFSGRQFSNSRSEMNVSTLELGDSALYLCASSPGWQEQYFGPGTRLLVL.

This clonotype has at least ten counts. The CDR3 DNA sequence: TGCAGTGCTAGGGAGGGACAGCTAGACTACGAGCAGTACTTC. It encodes CSAREGQLDYEQYF. The chain combines TRBV20-1 with TRBJ2-7, with a tentative D call TRBD1 (7 bases). V was shortened by 3 bases and J by 3 bases, with 15 bases between the two germline ends. Per the germline V gene, CDR1 is DFQATT and CDR2 is SNEGSKA (reference sequence). This CDR3 spans 14 amino acids.

The chain joins TRBV7-8 to TRBJ2-1, with unresolved D. CDR1 is SGHVS and CDR2 is FQNEAQ in the germline V gene. Trimming took off 5 bases at V and 4 bases at J, with 18 bases between the two ends. The CDR3 has 16 residues. CDR3 sequence (DNA): TGTGCCAGCAGCCCAGTGATTCGGCGAAGTTACAATGAGCAGTTCTTC. Its protein product is CASSPVIRRSYNEQFF. Filled out from reference TRBV7-8 and TRBJ2-1, the complete variable domain reads GAGVSQSPRYKVAKRGQDVALRCDPISGHVSLFWYQQALGQGPEFLTYFQNEAQLDKSGLPSDRFFAERPEGSVSTLKIQRTQQEDSAVYLCASSPVIRRSYNEQFFGPGTRLTVL.

The rearrangement uses TRBV2 and TRBJ2-7, with D maybe TRBD2 (5 bases). The CDR3 extends over 13 amino acids. Germline-derived CDR1 and CDR2 are SNHLY and FYNNEI. Trimming removed 8 bases at V and 2 bases at J, with 13 bases between. The CDR3: CASFTGIPYEQYF. The CDR3 nucleotides are TGTGCCAGCTTCACGGGAATTCCCTACGAGCAGTACTTC.

The chain employs TRBV6-2 or TRBV6-3 and TRBJ2-3, with D perhaps given as TRBD1 or TRBD2 (5 bases each). Between the trimmed V and J ends, which lost 0 bases and 4 bases, there was a span of 11 bases. Germline V gene lookup returns CDR1 MNHEY and CDR2 SVGEGT. This CDR3 is 15 amino acids long. The CDR3 sequence: CASSYSMGVADTQYF. CDR3 DNA: TGTGCCAGCAGTTACTCTATGGGGGTGGCAGATACGCAGTATTTT.

The gene calls are TRBV12-3 or TRBV12-4 and TRBJ2-2; D not resolved. The CDR3 is 12 residues long. Trimming took 6 bases from V and 6 from J, leaving 8 bases between them. CDR3 residues: CASSSRPGELFF. The CDR3 coding sequence is TGTGCCAGCAGCTCCAGGCCCGGGGAGCTGTTTTTT.

The chain couples TRBV14 to TRBJ2-3; 10 nucleotides match TRBD2. Germline CDR1 SGHDN, CDR2 FVKESK. Trimming at V came to 4 bases and at J to 2 bases, leaving 6 bases not matched to a gene. The CDR3 covers 16 residues. The CDR3 region has the DNA TGTGCCAGCAGCCCCCTAGCGGGGGTGACCACAGATACGCAGTATTTT. Protein: CASSPLAGVTTDTQYF.

The chain employs TRBV4-3 and TRBJ2-7, with D maybe TRBD1 (6 bases). The CDR3 totals 13 residues. CDR1 and CDR2 (germline): LGHNA, YSLEER. Trimming stripped 1 base from V and 9 bases from J, with 13 bases between. CDR3 region: CASSQGLEQGQYF. The DNA for the CDR3 is TGCGCCAGCAGCCAAGGGCTAGAACAGGGGCAGTACTTC.

This chain joins TRBV7-9 and TRBJ2-7, with D unclear. The CDR3 is 13 residues long. V lost 5 bases to trimming and J lost 3 bases, with 11 bases between them. Germline CDR1 and CDR2: SEHNR and FQNEAQ (reference sequence). Here the CDR3 DNA reads TGTGCCAGCAGCCCCGCGGACCTCTACGAGCAGTACTTC. This translates into CASSPADLYEQYF.

This sequence joins TRBV7-3 and TRBJ2-5; D gene uncertain. Deletions cut 5 bases from V and 5 bases from J, with 15 bases between. The CDR3 length is 14 residues. Germline V gene lookup returns CDR1 SGHTA and CDR2 FQGTGA. CDR3 in DNA: TGTGCCAGCAGCCCCTTTGGAGACCGGGAGACCCAGTACTTC. As protein: CASSPFGDRETQYF.

This clonotype was counted at least ten times. The CDR3 loop reads CSAASETQYF. Written as DNA, the CDR3 is TGCAGCGCTGCATCAGAGACCCAGTACTTC. The V call is TRBV29-1, the J call TRBJ2-5, with D unresolved. The length of the CDR3 is 10 residues. V was clipped by 7 bases and J by 4 bases, with 7 bases between them. Germline V gives CDR1 SQVTM, CDR2 ANQGSEA.

This clonotype was recorded a few times. J is TRBJ2-3 and V is TRBV11-2; a weak D match, TRBD1 (6 bases). The CDR3 sequence is 14 residues long. Germline CDR1 SGHAT, CDR2 FQNNGV. Trimming pared 1 base from V and 4 bases from J, leaving 9 bases between. The CDR3 DNA reads as TGTGCCAGCAGCTTAGTGGGGGCCCCAGATACGCAGTATTTT. As protein: CASSLVGAPDTQYF.

The rearrangement links TRBV9 to TRBJ2-1; 11 bases are a match to TRBD2. V lost 0 bases and J lost 8; bases outside the gene matches: 10. The CDR3 runs to 17 residues. Germline loops: CDR1 SGDLS, CDR2 YYNGEE. The CDR3 reads CASSVGGSGGAGDEQFF. CDR3 DNA: TGTGCCAGCAGCGTAGGAGGTAGCGGGGGGGCTGGGGATGAGCAGTTCTTC.

The chain is built from TRBV20-1 and TRBJ2-3, with 7 positions matching TRBD2. V was clipped by 5 bases and J by 0 bases; unmatched bases: 2. The germline V gene encodes CDR1 DFQATT and CDR2 SNEGSKA (reference sequence). The CDR3 sequence is 13 residues long. The DNA of the CDR3 is TGCAGTGCTTCGGGACTAAGCACAGATACGCAGTATTTT. Its translation: CSASGLSTDTQYF.

This rearrangement joins TRBV6-6 to TRBJ2-1; 9 bases are shared with TRBD1. The ends lost 0 bases at V and 5 bases at J; junction bases unmatched: 5. CDR1 and CDR2 (germline): MNHNY, SVGAGI (reference sequence). This CDR3 region has 16 residues. CDR3 coding DNA: TGTGCCAGCAGTTACTCGCCGAGGACAGGGGACAATGAGCAGTTCTTC. This sequence encodes CASSYSPRTGDNEQFF.

This chain joins TRBV5-8 and TRBJ2-7; D is uncertain. The tail of the sequence fits TRBJ2-5 better, so the J call may be wrong. CDR3 length: 15 residues. CDR1 is SGHTS, CDR2 YDEGEE, per germline. In nucleotides, the CDR3 is TGTGCCAGCAGCTTGTTTGGGCGCCCCCAAATGACCCAGTACTTC. Its protein is CASSLFGRPQMTQYF.

This rearrangement joins TRBV7-2 to TRBJ2-1; D unresolved. Per the germline V gene, CDR1 is SGHTA and CDR2 is FQGNSA. The CDR3 has 14 amino acids. Trimming took off 1 base at V and 6 bases at J, with 10 bases between the two ends. The CDR3, as DNA: TGTGCCAGCAGCTTAGGGTTTGGGCCCAATGAGCAGTTCTTC. It yields the protein CASSLGFGPNEQFF.

The rearrangement uses TRBV29-1 and TRBJ2-7; TRBD2 might be the D (5 bases). Germline-derived CDR1 and CDR2 are SQVTM and ANQGSEA. The CDR3 extends over 14 amino acids. Trimming took off 5 bases at V and 12 bases at J, with 26 bases between the two ends. The CDR3: CSVKAPGIQETRYF. The CDR3 coding sequence is TGCAGCGTTAAAGCCCCGGGGATTCAAGAGACCCGGTACTTC.

This chain connects TRBV6-1 to TRBJ2-1, with D maybe TRBD2 (5 bases). Trimming took off 5 bases at V and 7 bases at J, with 18 bases between the two ends. Germline V CDR1 and CDR2: MNHNS, SASEGT. The CDR3 is 15 amino acids. The CDR3, as DNA: TGTGCCAGCAGTAAGGCATACCACGGGATAAATGAGCAGTTCTTC. This translates into CASSKAYHGINEQFF.

The rearrangement links TRBV5-1 to TRBJ2-5; 7 bases align to TRBD1. The DNA end is more similar to TRBJ2-7, so the J call may be wrong. This CDR3 region has 14 residues. The germline V gene encodes CDR1 SGHRS and CDR2 YFSETQ. The CDR3 is CASSSTGNGYEQYF. The CDR3 DNA is TGCGCCAGCAGCTCGACAGGGAATGGGTACGAGCAGTACTTC.

The rearrangement uses TRBV5-6 and TRBJ1-1; no reliable D call. V was pared by 4 bases and J by 4 bases, with 17 bases between. The CDR3 totals 15 residues. From germline, CDR1 is SGHDT and CDR2 YYEEEE. The CDR3 loop is CASSLDAWRFTEAFF. The CDR3 region has the DNA TGTGCCAGCAGCCTGGATGCCTGGAGATTCACTGAAGCTTTCTTT.

The chain is built from TRBV4-3 and TRBJ2-6; 9 bases map to TRBD1. J lost 0 bases, V lost 2 bases, and 2 bases had no gene match. CDR3 size: 17 residues. Germline V lookup: CDR1 LGHNA, CDR2 YSLEER. Written as DNA, the CDR3 is TGCGCCAGCAGCCAAACAGGGGGCCCCTCTGGGGCCAACGTCCTGACTTTC. The encoded protein is CASSQTGGPSGANVLTF.